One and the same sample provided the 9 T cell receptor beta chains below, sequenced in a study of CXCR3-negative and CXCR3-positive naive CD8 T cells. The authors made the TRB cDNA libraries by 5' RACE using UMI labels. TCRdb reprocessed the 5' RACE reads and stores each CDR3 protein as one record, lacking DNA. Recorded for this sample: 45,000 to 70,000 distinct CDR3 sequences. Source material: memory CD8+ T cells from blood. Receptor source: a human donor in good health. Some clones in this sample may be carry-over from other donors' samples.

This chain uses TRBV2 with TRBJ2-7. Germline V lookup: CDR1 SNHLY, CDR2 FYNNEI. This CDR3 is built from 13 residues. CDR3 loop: CAGRATISYEQYF. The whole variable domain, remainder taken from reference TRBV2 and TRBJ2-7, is EPEVTQTPSHQVTQMGQEVILRCVPISNHLYFYWYRQILGQKVEFLVSFYNNEISEKSEIFDDQFSVERPDGSNFTLKIRSTKLEDSAMYFCAGRATISYEQYFGPGTRLTVT.

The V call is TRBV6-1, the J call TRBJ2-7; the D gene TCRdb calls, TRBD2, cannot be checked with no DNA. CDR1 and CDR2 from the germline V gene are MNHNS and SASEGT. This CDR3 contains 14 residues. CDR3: CASRGWQSTYEQYF.

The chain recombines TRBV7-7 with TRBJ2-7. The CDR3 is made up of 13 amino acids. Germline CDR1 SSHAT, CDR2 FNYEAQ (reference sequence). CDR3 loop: CASSSTPTSEQYF.

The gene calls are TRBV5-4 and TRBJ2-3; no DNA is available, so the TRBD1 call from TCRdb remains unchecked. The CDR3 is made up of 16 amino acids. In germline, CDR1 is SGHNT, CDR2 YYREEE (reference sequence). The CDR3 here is CASSLMGARVPDTQYF.

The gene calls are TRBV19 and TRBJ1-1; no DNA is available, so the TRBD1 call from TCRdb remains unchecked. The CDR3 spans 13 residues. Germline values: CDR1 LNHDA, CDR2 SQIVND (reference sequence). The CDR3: CASSITPLTGVFF. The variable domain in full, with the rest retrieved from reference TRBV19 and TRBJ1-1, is DGGITQSPKYLFRKEGQNVTLSCEQNLNHDAMYWYRQDPGQGLRLIYYSQIVNDFQKGDIAEGYSVSREKKESFPLTVTSAQKNPTAFYLCASSITPLTGVFFGQGTRLTVV.

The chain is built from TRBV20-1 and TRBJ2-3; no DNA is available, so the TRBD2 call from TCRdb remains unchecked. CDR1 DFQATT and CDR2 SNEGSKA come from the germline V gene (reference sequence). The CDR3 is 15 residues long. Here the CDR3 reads CSARTGGSRTDTQYF.

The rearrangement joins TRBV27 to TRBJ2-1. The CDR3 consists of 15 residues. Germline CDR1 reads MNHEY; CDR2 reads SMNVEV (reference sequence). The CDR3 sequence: CASSSTPAPYNEQFF.

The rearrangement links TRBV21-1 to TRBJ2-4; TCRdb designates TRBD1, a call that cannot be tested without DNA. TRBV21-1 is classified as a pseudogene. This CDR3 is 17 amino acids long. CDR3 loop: CASSYGNRGQAKNIQYF.

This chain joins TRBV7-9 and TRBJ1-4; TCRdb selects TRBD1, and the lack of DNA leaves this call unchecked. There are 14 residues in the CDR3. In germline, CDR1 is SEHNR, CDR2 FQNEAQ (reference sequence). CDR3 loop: CASSLEGGWEKLFF.